These 26 T cell receptor beta chains were sequenced from one sample in a study of beta chain features in type 1 diabetes. Every isolated RNA sample was fully reverse transcribed, so sequencing captured expressed TCRB transcripts. Using immunoSEQ multiplex PCR, the repertoire was profiled, and TCRdb retains in-frame clones only, with some absent. The repertoire holds tens of thousands of clones, around 49% seen once, with 0.55% to 0.8% in the top ten. Their target antigens are unknown. Regarding the study as a whole: Type 1 diabetes patients had moderately but significantly shorter TCRB CDR3s in all four CD4+ subsets.

Sequenced sample: central memory CD4+ T cells from blood. All receptors come from a man younger than 40 with type 1 diabetes.

The rearrangement joins TRBV30 to TRBJ2-5, with D uncertain. The V gene lost 1 base and the J gene lost 5 bases, with 2 bases spanning the gap. Germline-derived CDR1 and CDR2 are GTSNPN and SVGIG (reference sequence). The CDR3 runs to 10 residues. CDR3 amino acids: CAWSAETQYF. DNA of the CDR3: TGTGCCTGGAGTGCGGAGACCCAGTACTTC. The entire variable domain, with the rest obtained from reference TRBV30 and TRBJ2-5, is as follows: SQTIHQWPATLVQPVGSPLSLECTVEGTSNPNLYWYRQAAGRGLQLLFYSVGIGQISSEVPQNLSASRPQDRQFILSSKKLLLSDSGFYLCAWSAETQYFGPGTRLLVL.

J is TRBJ2-3 and V is TRBV30; maybe TRBD1 (7 bases). Deletions cut 5 bases from V and 2 bases from J, with 17 bases between. The CDR3 consists of 15 residues. CDR1 GTSNPN and CDR2 SVGIG come from the germline V gene (reference sequence). The CDR3 loop reads CAWSSGGRTTDTQYF. The CDR3, as DNA: TGTGCCTGGTCCTCAGGGGGGAGAACCACAGATACGCAGTATTTT.

This clone was found a few times. The gene calls are TRBV5-1 and TRBJ2-2, with D possibly being TRBD1 (7 bases). The V end lost 2 bases, the J end lost 1 base, and 12 bases lay between the germline ends. The CDR3 extends over 16 amino acids. Germline V CDR1 and CDR2: SGHRS, YFSETQ. CDR3 loop: CASSFQQGGNTGELFF. CDR3 DNA sequence: TGCGCCAGCAGCTTCCAGCAGGGGGGGAACACCGGGGAGCTGTTTTTT. The whole variable domain, filled in from reference TRBV5-1 and TRBJ2-2, reads KAGVTQTPRYLIKTRGQQVTLSCSPISGHRSVSWYQQTPGQGLQFLFEYFSETQRNKGNFPGRFSGRQFSNSRSEMNVSTLELGDSALYLCASSFQQGGNTGELFFGEGSRLTVL.

The rearrangement links TRBV7-8 to TRBJ2-1, with D perhaps TRBD2 (5 bases). Germline lookup yields CDR1 SGHVS and CDR2 FQNEAQ. This CDR3 is 15 amino acids long. The germline V and J ends were trimmed by 1 base and 3 bases, with 10 bases remaining between them. The CDR3 sequence is CASSLGGSLYNEQFF. The CDR3 DNA sequence: TGTGCCAGCAGCTTAGGTGGGAGCCTCTACAATGAGCAGTTCTTC. The full variable domain, rest sourced from reference TRBV7-8 and TRBJ2-1, is GAGVSQSPRYKVAKRGQDVALRCDPISGHVSLFWYQQALGQGPEFLTYFQNEAQLDKSGLPSDRFFAERPEGSVSTLKIQRTQQEDSAVYLCASSLGGSLYNEQFFGPGTRLTVL.

This clone turned up a few times. The chain recombines TRBV4-1 with TRBJ2-2, with TRBD1 matching 10 bases. The germline CDR1 and CDR2 sequences are MGHRA and YSYEKL. The J segment lost 3 bases and the V segment lost 4 bases, leaving 8 bases of the junction unmatched. This CDR3 is 17 amino acids long. The CDR3 DNA reads TGCGCCAGCAGCCTCGGACAGGGGGTTTCGTACACCGGGGAGCTGTTTTTT. Its translation is CASSLGQGVSYTGELFF.

The chain employs TRBV5-4 and TRBJ1-1; the D gene is possibly TRBD1 (6 bases). In germline, CDR1 is SGHNT, CDR2 YYREEE (reference sequence). The CDR3 spans 13 residues. V shed 4 bases and J shed 1 base, with 8 bases lying between them. The CDR3 nucleotides read TGTGCCAGCAGCCGGACAGAGAACACTGAAGCTTTCTTT. Amino acid sequence: CASSRTENTEAFF.

This clone was seen a few times. The chain recombines TRBV18 with TRBJ2-3; 8 bases match TRBD2. Germline loops: CDR1 KGHSH, CDR2 LQKENI. The CDR3 runs 15 residues. V lost 3 bases, J lost 4 bases, and 6 bases stayed unmatched. The CDR3 protein is CASSPSGGNADTQYF. CDR3 sequence (DNA): TGTGCCAGCTCACCCTCGGGAGGGAACGCAGATACGCAGTATTTT.

The CDR3 bases are TGTGCCAGCAGCTTAGGATCTAGCGGGAGGTACAAAAACATTCAGTACTTC. This sequence encodes CASSLGSSGRYKNIQYF. The gene calls are TRBV7-6 and TRBJ2-4, with 11 bases matching TRBD2. This CDR3 is 17 amino acids long. Losses at the gene ends were 1 base for V and 3 bases for J; bases not matched to a gene: 5. Germline V gene sequence: CDR1 SGHVS, CDR2 FNYEAQ.

The genes are TRBV19 and TRBJ2-2, with 11 bases lining up with TRBD2. Germline-derived CDR1 and CDR2 are LNHDA and SQIVND (reference sequence). The CDR3 is made up of 15 amino acids. Trimming removed 4 bases from V and 4 bases from J; junction bases left unmatched: 2. The CDR3 loop reads CASSRTSGSTGELFF. In DNA, the CDR3 is TGTGCCAGTAGTAGAACTAGCGGGAGCACCGGGGAGCTGTTTTTT. Variable domain in full (rest from reference TRBV19 and TRBJ2-2): DGGITQSPKYLFRKEGQNVTLSCEQNLNHDAMYWYRQDPGQGLRLIYYSQIVNDFQKGDIAEGYSVSREKKESFPLTVTSAQKNPTAFYLCASSRTSGSTGELFFGEGSRLTVL.

The V and J genes are TRBV19 and TRBJ2-7; TRBD1 matches 8 bases. The CDR3 is 14 amino acids. V lost 5 bases and J lost 2; bases outside the gene matches: 5. The germline CDR1 and CDR2 sequences are LNHDA and SQIVND (reference sequence). CDR3 region: CASSSTGGTYEQYF. In DNA, the CDR3 is TGTGCCAGTAGTTCCACAGGGGGAACCTACGAGCAGTACTTC.

This clone was observed a few times. The rearrangement links TRBV11-3 to TRBJ1-6; no reliable D call. Germline CDR1 and CDR2: SGHNT and YENEEA. There are 14 residues in the CDR3. Trimming left V 3 bases short and J 10 bases short, with 13 bases between. The CDR3 DNA reads as TGTGCCAGCAGCTTTACCCTTTGGAGGTCACCCCTCCACTTT. This gives the protein CASSFTLWRSPLHF.

This chain links TRBV25-1 with TRBJ1-2; the D is unclear. The CDR3 has 15 residues. V shed 5 bases and J shed 3 bases, with 16 bases lying between them. Looked up from germline, CDR1 is MGHDK and CDR2 is SYGVNS. CDR3 nucleotides: TGTGCCAGCAGTCCCGGTCGAGGGCTTGACTATGGCTACACCTTC. This translates into CASSPGRGLDYGYTF.

The chain uses TRBV7-6 and TRBJ2-1, with 9 bases lining up with TRBD1. The CDR3 length is 15 residues. The germline CDR1 and CDR2 sequences are SGHVS and FNYEAQ. Germline trimming cut 5 bases from V and 2 bases from J; bases unmatched to any gene: 4. The CDR3, as DNA: TGTGCCAGCAGCCCTTACAGGGGGCCCTACAATGAGCAGTTCTTC. It specifies CASSPYRGPYNEQFF.

This clone was seen a handful of times. The chain employs TRBV4-1 and TRBJ1-1; D gene ambiguous. The length of the CDR3 is 15 residues. Per the germline V gene, CDR1 is MGHRA and CDR2 is YSYEKL. Trimming stripped 3 bases from V and 6 bases from J, with 17 bases between. The CDR3 loop is CASSHAMKTEAEAFF. CDR3 nucleotides: TGCGCCAGCAGCCATGCCATGAAGACTGAAGCTGAAGCTTTCTTT.

This clone was seen a few times. The chain combines TRBV5-1 with TRBJ2-1; 7 positions match TRBD1. The CDR3 runs 15 residues. CDR1 and CDR2 from the germline V gene are SGHRS and YFSETQ. The trim removed 4 bases at V and 5 bases at J, leaving 9 bases unmatched. CDR3: CASSPRQGINNEQFF. In nucleotides, the CDR3 is TGCGCCAGCAGCCCAAGACAGGGTATCAACAATGAGCAGTTCTTC.

The chain recombines TRBV18 with TRBJ1-5; the D is unclear. This CDR3 has 15 residues. Germline assignment: CDR1 KGHSH and CDR2 LQKENI. The germline V and J ends were trimmed by 4 bases and 3 bases, with 13 bases remaining between them. The chain's CDR3 is CASSRNRNVNQPQHF. CDR3 DNA: TGTGCCAGCTCACGTAACAGAAACGTCAATCAGCCCCAGCATTTT.

This clone came up a few times. The V call is TRBV7-8, the J call TRBJ1-1, with D perhaps matching TRBD1 (6 bases). Germline CDR1 SGHVS, CDR2 FQNEAQ. The germline V and J ends were trimmed by 6 bases and 1 base, with 9 bases remaining between them. The CDR3 is 13 residues long. CDR3: CASREQGNTEAFF. The DNA of the CDR3 is TGTGCCAGCAGGGAACAGGGGAACACTGAAGCTTTCTTT.

V gene TRBV2 combines with J gene TRBJ2-4, with 11 bases that match TRBD1. The CDR3 has 19 residues. The V and J ends lost 4 bases and 1 base, in that order; junction bases with no gene match: 12. Per the germline V gene, CDR1 is SNHLY and CDR2 is FYNNEI. CDR3 region: CASSVGGQGARRAKNIQYF. The CDR3 coding sequence is TGTGCCAGCAGTGTGGGTGGACAGGGGGCACGGAGGGCCAAAAACATTCAGTACTTC.

CDR3 in DNA: TGTGCCAGCAGCTCGACCGGGGGGCCCATGGACGCTGAAGCTTTCTTT. Translating gives CASSSTGGPMDAEAFF. J is TRBJ1-1 and V is TRBV5-6, with D possibly matching TRBD1 (6 bases). Germline CDR1 and CDR2: SGHDT and YYEEEE. CDR3 length: 16 residues. V gave up 3 bases and J gave up 6 bases, with 21 bases separating them. The full variable domain, completed using reference TRBV5-6 and TRBJ1-1, is DAGVTQSPTHLIKTRGQQVTLRCSPKSGHDTVSWYQQALGQGPQFIFQYYEEEERQRGNFPDRFSGHQFPNYSSELNVNALLLGDSALYLCASSSTGGPMDAEAFFGQGTRLTVV.

The J gene is TRBJ2-1, the V gene TRBV5-1; TRBD2 matches at 9 bases. The CDR3 spans 18 residues. With 4 bases clipped from V and 8 bases from J, the junction kept 19 bases outside the gene matches. Germline V gives CDR1 SGHRS, CDR2 YFSETQ. CDR3 sequence: CASSPIAGEGGLMHEQFF. As DNA, the CDR3 is TGCGCCAGCAGCCCGATAGCGGGAGAAGGGGGTTTGATGCATGAGCAGTTCTTC. The full variable domain, its missing parts supplied by reference TRBV5-1 and TRBJ2-1, is KAGVTQTPRYLIKTRGQQVTLSCSPISGHRSVSWYQQTPGQGLQFLFEYFSETQRNKGNFPGRFSGRQFSNSRSEMNVSTLELGDSALYLCASSPIAGEGGLMHEQFFGPGTRLTVL.

The chain couples TRBV6-6 to TRBJ2-7; perhaps TRBD1 as D (6 bases). From germline, CDR1 is MNHNY and CDR2 SVGAGI (reference sequence). The length of the CDR3 is 13 residues. V was trimmed by 5 bases and J by 8 bases, leaving 16 bases between them. The CDR3 coding sequence is TGTGCCAGCAGTGTAGGGGGAGTGTACAAGCAGTACTTC. As protein: CASSVGGVYKQYF.

This clone was seen a few times. The rearrangement uses TRBV4-1 and TRBJ2-1; D may be TRBD2 (5 bases). Deletions cut 5 bases from V and 7 bases from J, with 18 bases between. In germline, CDR1 is MGHRA, CDR2 YSYEKL. The CDR3 spans 15 residues. The CDR3 DNA is TGCGCCAGCAGCAGGGAATTCTCGGGGTGGAATGAGCAGTTCTTC. Translation: CASSREFSGWNEQFF.

The sample holds a few counts of this clone. The rearrangement joins TRBV5-1 to TRBJ2-3, with 8 positions matching TRBD1. After removal of 3 bases from V and 1 base from J, the junction contained 4 bases not matched to a gene. Germline V gene sequence: CDR1 SGHRS, CDR2 YFSETQ. This CDR3 spans 15 amino acids. The CDR3 nucleotides are TGCGCCAGCAGCTCCCAGGGGGCTCGCACAGATACGCAGTATTTT. It codes for CASSSQGARTDTQYF.

This clone was seen a few times. The gene calls are TRBV29-1 and TRBJ2-1; 8 nucleotides match TRBD1. Germline V gene lookup returns CDR1 SQVTM and CDR2 ANQGSEA. The CDR3 consists of 15 residues. V lost 5 bases, J lost 4 bases, and 10 bases stayed unmatched. In DNA, the CDR3 is TGCAGCGTTTGCTATGCCCAGGGGGCGTACAATGAGCAGTTCTTC. Encoded protein: CSVCYAQGAYNEQFF.

The table lists this clone with a count of one. The V and J genes are TRBV2 and TRBJ2-3; 7 nucleotides agree with TRBD1. The V segment lost 6 bases and the J segment 1 base; nucleotides outside the gene matches: 4. There are 14 residues in the CDR3. The germline V gene encodes CDR1 SNHLY and CDR2 FYNNEI. CDR3 sequence: CASSADRGTDTQYF. CDR3 sequence (DNA): TGTGCCAGCAGCGCTGACAGGGGCACAGATACGCAGTATTTT.

This clone was recorded a few times. The rearrangement joins TRBV7-2 to TRBJ2-3, with 10 bases matching TRBD2. CDR3 size: 15 residues. The germline V gene has CDR1 SGHTA and CDR2 FQGNSA. V shed 4 bases, J shed 2 bases, and the junction held 3 bases outside the gene matches. CDR3 sequence (DNA): TGTGCCAGCAGCTCGGGACTAGCGTTCACAGATACGCAGTATTTT. As protein: CASSSGLAFTDTQYF.